The 24 T cell receptor beta chains presented below share a single source sample, sequenced in a study of T cell clusters in autoimmune cytopenias (dated by TCRdb to the late 2010s). Sequencing was performed on an Illumina MiSeq. TRB rearrangements were amplified by multiplex PCR using a touch-down protocol with TRB-A and TRB-B primer pools mixed in one tube. The reads underwent TCRdb reprocessing, giving one record for each CDR3 protein sequence and no DNA. The sample's table covers about 12,000 distinct CDR3 sequences. 3% to 3.5% of the sample rests with the top ten. Per sample, 250 ng of peripheral blood genomic DNA, approximately 37,500 genome equivalents, was used for TRB amplification. Sequenced: peripheral blood. These receptors all stem from a human donor with an autoimmune cytopenia or autoimmune hepatitis (not recorded which).

The rearrangement joins TRBV18 to TRBJ1-2; TCRdb reports TRBD1, a call that lacks DNA to check it against. The V gene's germline CDR1 is KGHSH and CDR2 LQKENI. This CDR3 has 14 amino acids. Here the CDR3 reads CASSGGTVSLGYTF.

The CDR3 reads CASSLAGIHNEQFF. This chain connects TRBV13 to TRBJ2-1; the D call from TCRdb, TRBD1, cannot be confirmed without DNA. CDR3 size: 14 residues. Looked up from germline, CDR1 is PRHDT and CDR2 is FYEKMQ (reference sequence).

The rearrangement uses TRBV5-6 and TRBJ2-7; TCRdb's D gene call, TRBD2, goes unchecked for lack of DNA. This CDR3 comprises 16 residues. The germline V gene has CDR1 SGHDT and CDR2 YYEEEE. CDR3 protein: CASSWGRGISSYEQYF.

This clonotype is deemed medium-sized by its frequency. The chain is built from TRBV15 and TRBJ2-3; the TRBD1 assignment by TCRdb is unverifiable without DNA. The CDR3 loop spans 15 amino acids. Per germline, CDR1 LNHNV and CDR2 YYDKDF (reference sequence). CDR3 amino acids: CATSRDIGAGDTQYF.

This chain connects TRBV19 to TRBJ1-1. This CDR3 has 12 amino acids. Germline values: CDR1 LNHDA, CDR2 SQIVND (reference sequence). CDR3 residues: CASSRVNTEAFF.

The chain recombines TRBV19 with TRBJ2-1; TCRdb's assignment of TRBD2 cannot be checked, as there is no DNA. This CDR3 is built from 15 residues. In germline, CDR1 is LNHDA, CDR2 SQIVND (reference sequence). CDR3 sequence reads: CASSSGTSAVDEQFF.

The V gene is TRBV27, the J gene TRBJ2-1; TCRdb's D call, TRBD2, is unchecked because there is no DNA. Germline V gives CDR1 MNHEY, CDR2 SMNVEV (reference sequence). This CDR3 spans 16 amino acids. The CDR3: CASSPPTGTGYNEQFF.

The chain employs TRBV5-5 and TRBJ1-1; TCRdb picks TRBD1, but there is no DNA to check that call. This CDR3 is built from 15 residues. Germline V lookup: CDR1 SGHKS, CDR2 YYEKEE (reference sequence). The CDR3 reads CASSFAGTEDTEAFF.

Judged by frequency, this clonotype is medium-sized. The chain uses TRBV13 and TRBJ2-2; the TCRdb call, TRBD1, lacks DNA for checking. CDR1 is PRHDT, CDR2 FYEKMQ, per germline (reference sequence). The CDR3 extends over 15 amino acids. The chain's CDR3 is CASSASREFTGELFF.

This CDR3 is CASSLVVGETQYF. The J gene is TRBJ2-5, the V gene TRBV5-4. The CDR3 consists of 13 residues. The V gene's germline CDR1 is SGHNT and CDR2 YYREEE (reference sequence).

This chain joins TRBV30 and TRBJ2-5; TCRdb lists TRBD1, though no DNA is available to test this call. The CDR3 loop spans 15 amino acids. Germline CDR1 is GTSNPN and CDR2 is SVGIG (reference sequence). CDR3: CAWSVTGGFYETQYF.

Considering frequency, this clonotype is medium-sized. The J gene is TRBJ2-3, the V gene TRBV19; the TCRdb D gene call, TRBD2, has no DNA to confirm it. CDR3 size: 15 residues. From germline, CDR1 is LNHDA and CDR2 SQIVND (reference sequence). CDR3 sequence: CASSMRLPPTDTQYF.

The CDR3 sequence: CASSLGQAGAETQYF. The V and J genes are TRBV13 and TRBJ2-5; TCRdb picks TRBD1, but there is no DNA to check that call. This CDR3 is built from 15 residues. Germline CDR1 and CDR2: PRHDT and FYEKMQ (reference sequence).

By frequency, this clonotype is medium-sized. The V call is TRBV19, the J call TRBJ2-3; TCRdb's D call of TRBD2 is untestable without DNA. The CDR3 is 15 residues long. Per germline, CDR1 LNHDA and CDR2 SQIVND (reference sequence). The CDR3 loop reads CASSHAGGSTDTQYF.

The chain recombines TRBV5-4 with TRBJ1-1; TCRdb indicates TRBD1, and absent DNA this call remains unverified. This CDR3 has 16 residues. Germline V gene data show CDR1 as SGHNT and CDR2 as YYREEE (reference sequence). CDR3 region: CASSSQGAGRRTEAFF.

This clonotype registers medium-sized by frequency. The rearrangement uses TRBV19 and TRBJ2-1; TCRdb reports TRBD2, a call that lacks DNA to check it against. The CDR3 has 16 amino acids. CDR1 is LNHDA, CDR2 SQIVND, per germline (reference sequence). The CDR3 loop is CASRGLGSGSTGEQFF.

This clonotype is classed as medium-sized by frequency. The chain uses TRBV19 and TRBJ2-5; there is no DNA to check the TCRdb D call of TRBD2. Germline values: CDR1 LNHDA, CDR2 SQIVND (reference sequence). The length of the CDR3 is 13 residues. This chain's CDR3 is CASSIHPLETQYF.

The chain carries TRBV15 and TRBJ2-3; TCRdb picks TRBD1, but there is no DNA to check that call. The CDR3 length is 13 residues. Germline-derived CDR1 and CDR2 are LNHNV and YYDKDF (reference sequence). CDR3 protein: CATSRGGTDTQYF.

The chain is built from TRBV18 and TRBJ2-3; TCRdb gives TRBD1 as the D gene, but with no DNA this cannot be confirmed. The germline V gene encodes CDR1 KGHSH and CDR2 LQKENI. The CDR3 has 15 amino acids. The CDR3 loop reads CASSPRGTRTDTQYF.

By frequency, this clonotype registers medium-sized (0.01 to 0.1%). The V gene is TRBV29-1, the J gene TRBJ1-2; TCRdb calls TRBD1, which cannot be checked without DNA. CDR1 is SQVTM, CDR2 ANQGSEA, per germline. The CDR3 length is 13 residues. CDR3: CSVNRGFNYGYTF.

This clonotype is identified as medium-sized from frequency. The chain has TRBV29-1 and TRBJ1-3. The CDR3 contains 13 residues. Germline assignment: CDR1 SQVTM and CDR2 ANQGSEA. CDR3 loop: CSVGLSSGNTIYF.

The gene calls are TRBV19 and TRBJ1-5; the D call from TCRdb, TRBD1, cannot be confirmed without DNA. The CDR3 runs 11 residues. Germline V lookup: CDR1 LNHDA, CDR2 SQIVND (reference sequence). The CDR3 loop reads CASSSGTSQHF.

The CDR3 reads CASSIAGGAEPQHF. The chain is built from TRBV19 and TRBJ1-5; there is no DNA to check the TCRdb D call of TRBD1. The CDR3 has 14 amino acids. Germline CDR1 reads LNHDA; CDR2 reads SQIVND (reference sequence).

The chain couples TRBV6-5 to TRBJ2-2. Germline V lookup: CDR1 MNHEY, CDR2 SVGAGI. The CDR3 is 18 residues long. The CDR3 loop reads CASSLAIGGSLTTGELFF.